This T cell receptor beta chain was observed in a study of CD8+ T cells in alopecia areata (dated by TCRdb to the late 2010s). For context, the study as a whole: The treated patients took part in an open-label pilot trial in which moderate-to-severe alopecia areata was treated with oral tofacitinib at 5 to 10 mg twice daily. The RNA source kit depended on sample type: the PAXgene miRNA kit for fixed scalp, the miRNeasy kit for PBMCs, and the RNeasy kit for mouse skin. Tofacitinib was administered for 6 to 18 months, and 6 months of follow-up off drug were then conducted to assess delayed response and recurrence. TCRbeta CDR3 regions were amplified by immunoSEQ multiplex PCR with 35 Vbeta forward and 13 Jbeta reverse primers. In both human patients and the C3H/HeJ mouse model, the study applied high-throughput TCRbeta sequencing to look at T cell clonal expansion in alopecia areata. For the treated patients, the SALT score, which quantifies what percentage of scalp surface area is affected, served as the measure of disease severity. Clonality in the scalp was compared among normal scalp (n=4), patchy alopecia areata scalp (n=8), and alopecia totalis/universalis scalp (n=8). In humans, TCRbeta sequencing was performed on scalp tissue and on sorted CD4+ and CD8+ peripheral blood T cells from healthy controls and from patients with patchy or totalis/universalis alopecia areata. Tofacitinib-treated patients had biopsies at baseline and at 4 and 24 weeks of treatment, with a later scalp biopsy in several patients.

Broader findings and caveats from the paper: Higher clonality and more expanded CD8+ clones were observed in lesional scalp than in normal scalp, particularly in alopecia totalis/universalis, a finding suggestive of antigenic drive. Compared with mice, TCR sequences shared between patients were less clear, possibly partly because of HLA diversity across the patient population. With tofacitinib, both scalp clonality and the number of expanded CD8+ clones among the top 100 scalp clones went down significantly. Many expanded lesional clones persisted in scalp and blood during tofacitinib treatment, which may partly explain relapse after stopping treatment. Unlike mouse skin, where gammadelta T cells dominate, normal human skin contains resident alphabeta T cells that get sequenced too, which complicates analysis of the scalp TCR repertoire. The treated cohort was small, with a single nonresponder, so links between baseline CD8+ expansion and response need larger studies.

A remark on this clone: Its cognate antigen has yet to be identified. No qualities accompany the bases; no much larger clone lies one base away.

Library preparation was by the immunoSEQ multiplex PCR assay. RNA was extracted from all samples and reverse transcribed into cDNA as template for TCR sequencing. SuperScript III was used for first-strand cDNA synthesis, primed with a 2:1 mix of oligo-dT and random hexamers. A synthetic immune receptor repertoire was used to gauge amplification bias, and whatever bias remained was removed computationally. Per the original workflow: After raw reads were preprocessed to remove errors, the CDR3 was defined following IMGT conventions as running from the conserved cysteine to phenylalanine. Clonality was calculated as 1 minus Shannon entropy normalized by log2 of the number of productive unique TCRs. Whether scalp clones were CD4 or CD8 was inferred by matching scalp TCRbeta sequences against CD4 and CD8 repertoires sorted from blood. TCRdb holds this immuneACCESS table with in-frame rearrangements only. Some clones are missing; in checked studies, unresolved V genes explain under half, and the rest has no known cause. V and J calls plus clone size are reproduced from that table; the DNA served to infer D and trimming. The sample records approximately 210,000 clones, 60% of which are singletons. The top ten clones comprise less than 3.5% of the sample.

Per the publication, the time point label means: around 4 weeks on oral tofacitinib. The treatment or condition label on this specimen signifies: oral pan-JAK inhibitor, 5-10 mg twice daily. Peripheral blood and lesional scalp punch biopsies were obtained from patients with alopecia areata. PBMCs were isolated by density centrifugation and stained for CD3, CD4 and CD8, and CD4+ and CD8+ T cells were sorted on a FACSAria. This TCR came from a human donor with alopecia areata. The sequencing used CD4+ T cells sorted from blood, collected at week 4, from a patient treated with tofacitinib.

The nucleotide sequence reads as follows: TGTGCCAGCAGCACTTGGGACTCTGAAGCTTTCTTT. This gives the protein CASSTWDSEAFF. The sequence is built from TRBV5-4 and TRBJ1-1; TRBD1 is a weak D gene call, 5 bases matching. Including cysteine and phenylalanine, the CDR3 has 12 amino acids. Here the CDR3 DNA is all that survives: 36 bases in frame from base 1. For CDR1 and CDR2, the germline V gene (reference sequence) lists SGHNT and YYREEE. The V end loses 4 bases and the J end loses 6 bases, and a stretch of 10 bases separates them.